Sequencing of this T cell receptor (beta chain) was carried out in a study of human versus mouse CDR3 diversity and MHC coevolution. Turning to this clone: The antigen remains undetermined.

Profiling relied on immunoSEQ multiplex PCR, and the TCRdb table lists in-frame clones only, not all of them. In the table there are about 81,000 clones, roughly 95% of which are singletons. The study, taken as a whole, reports: On average, humans showed more CDR3 deletions and insertions than mice. By iCHAO1, human TCR beta clonotypes numbered 1.5 million to 2 million, the most.

Unmatched junction bases numbered 4, after V lost 5 bases and J lost 1 base. CDR3 length equals 13 residues. CDR1 and CDR2 from the germline V gene are SQVTM and ANQGSEA. This receptor was taken from a person between 25 and 70 years old in good health. Sequencing used naive CD4+ T cells from blood. Subset of the sample: CD45RO-negative CD62L-positive naive CD4 T cells. This chain connects TRBV29-1 to TRBJ1-1; TRBD1 aligns across 7 bases. This chain's CDR3 is CSVTGAPNTEAFF. CDR3 coding DNA: TGCAGCGTTACAGGGGCCCCGAACACTGAAGCTTTCTTT.